This TCR beta chain was observed in a study of breast tumors, draining lymph nodes, adjacent tissues. Study-wide points: The data were judged consistent with most tumor T cells coming from lymph node and expanding in tumor. Compared with basal-like, luminal-like tumors shared significantly more repertoire with nontumor tissue. Tumors had less TCR diversity than lymph nodes, more than nontumor tissue.

This clonotype occurred many times. The antigen remains unidentified. Samples came from axillary lymph nodes draining the breast cancer. Germline V gives CDR1 DFQATT, CDR2 SNEGSKA (reference sequence). The length of the CDR3 is 12 residues. Trimming removed 1 base from V and 2 bases from J, with 4 bases in between. TCRdb passed the multiplex PCR reads through MiXCR, listing each CDR3 protein once. The sample has around 150,000 distinct CDR3 sequences, more than 20% seen once. This receptor was identified in a female donor with breast cancer. Some clones in this sample may be carry-over from other donors' samples. V usage is TRBV20-1 and J usage is TRBJ2-3; D not certain. Sequencing input: axillary lymph node tissue. The CDR3 bases are TGCAGTGCTAGAGCGATCACAGATACGCAGTATTTT. Its translation: CSARAITDTQYF.